Listed here are 21 T cell receptor beta chains from one sample, sequenced in a study of blood T cell repertoires in COVID-19. The protocol was immunoSEQ multiplex PCR, while the TCRdb copy is restricted to in-frame clones and leaves out a portion. The table includes 200,000 to 300,000 clones, more than 75% detected once. Sequencing was done on a sample of peripheral blood. Receptors originate from a woman in her 30s who had recovered from COVID-19.

The rearrangement uses TRBV27 and TRBJ1-2; TRBD1 aligns across 7 bases. CDR1 is MNHEY and CDR2 is SMNVEV in the germline V gene (reference sequence). The trim removed 7 bases at V and 2 bases at J, leaving 10 bases unmatched. The CDR3 loop spans 15 amino acids. In DNA, the CDR3 is TGTGCCAGCAAACATCGACAGGGCCTCAACTATGGCTACACCTTC. Residues: CASKHRQGLNYGYTF.

V gene TRBV5-4 combines with J gene TRBJ1-4; no definite D call. Germline CDR1 reads SGHNT; CDR2 reads YYREEE (reference sequence). The V gene lost 4 bases and the J gene lost 3 bases, with 16 bases spanning the gap. The CDR3 consists of 16 residues. This CDR3 is CASSPGGWAPNEKLFF. The CDR3 DNA sequence: TGTGCCAGCAGCCCGGGAGGCTGGGCCCCTAATGAAAAACTGTTTTTT. Based on the CDR3 plus reference TRBV5-4 and TRBJ1-4, the full variable domain is ETGVTQSPTHLIKTRGQQVTLRCSSQSGHNTVSWYQQALGQGPQFIFQYYREEENGRGNFPPRFSGLQFPNYSSELNVNALELDDSALYLCASSPGGWAPNEKLFFGSGTQLSVL.

J is TRBJ2-7 and V is TRBV2; perhaps TRBD1 as D (6 bases). The CDR3 loop spans 13 amino acids. Germline CDR1 SNHLY, CDR2 FYNNEI. V shed 8 bases and J shed 4 bases, with 15 bases lying between them. The CDR3 reads CASSRTEIYEQYF. The CDR3 DNA sequence: TGTGCCAGCTCCCGGACAGAGATATACGAGCAGTACTTC.

The rearrangement joins TRBV5-1 to TRBJ1-2; no clear D gene. The CDR3 is 13 amino acids. CDR1 is SGHRS and CDR2 is YFSETQ in the germline V gene. The V gene lost 0 bases and the J gene lost 6 bases, with 9 bases spanning the gap. The CDR3 is CASSLGRSDGYTF. As DNA, the CDR3 is TGCGCCAGCAGCTTGGGGCGGTCTGATGGCTACACCTTC.

This sequence joins TRBV11-1 and TRBJ2-7; tentatively, D is TRBD1 (6 bases). Germline V lookup: CDR1 SGHAT, CDR2 FQDESV (reference sequence). V lost 3 bases and J lost 2, with 8 bases in between. The CDR3 contains 13 residues. The CDR3 region has the DNA TGTGCCAGCAGCTTGGACAGAACCTACGAGCAGTACTTC. Protein product: CASSLDRTYEQYF.

CDR3 nucleotide sequence: TGCGCCAGCAGCTCTAAGCAGGGGGCAGTGAACACTGAAGCTTTCTTT. This translates into CASSSKQGAVNTEAFF. The rearrangement uses TRBV4-1 and TRBJ1-1; 8 bases fit TRBD1. Germline V gene sequence: CDR1 MGHRA, CDR2 YSYEKL. The V segment lost 5 bases and the J segment 0 bases; nucleotides outside the gene matches: 8. CDR3 length: 16 residues.

The chain uses TRBV5-1 and TRBJ2-5, with TRBD2 identical over 8 bases. J lost 1 base, V lost 4 bases, and 9 bases had no gene match. Looked up from germline, CDR1 is SGHRS and CDR2 is YFSETQ. CDR3 size: 16 residues. The CDR3 spells CASSPTRGAAQETQYF. The CDR3 region has the DNA TGCGCCAGCAGCCCCACGCGGGGGGCGGCCCAAGAGACCCAGTACTTC.

The chain employs TRBV29-1 and TRBJ2-3; 8 bases map to TRBD2. The CDR3 is 14 residues long. The junction had 4 bases not matched to a gene; V was cut back by 0 bases and J by 5 bases. The germline CDR1 and CDR2 sequences are SQVTM and ANQGSEA. The CDR3 nucleotides read TGCAGCGTTGAAGAGCGGGGGGCAGTAGATACGCAGTATTTT. It specifies CSVEERGAVDTQYF.

The gene calls are TRBV5-1 and TRBJ1-4; D possibly corresponds to TRBD1 (5 bases). The CDR3 runs to 16 residues. Germline CDR1 and CDR2: SGHRS and YFSETQ. V was cut by 0 bases and J by 3 bases, with 12 bases left in between. This chain's CDR3 is CASSLAAGSANEKLFF. Written as DNA, the CDR3 is TGCGCCAGCAGCTTGGCCGCAGGGTCAGCTAATGAAAAACTGTTTTTT. The entire variable domain, with the rest obtained from reference TRBV5-1 and TRBJ1-4, is as follows: KAGVTQTPRYLIKTRGQQVTLSCSPISGHRSVSWYQQTPGQGLQFLFEYFSETQRNKGNFPGRFSGRQFSNSRSEMNVSTLELGDSALYLCASSLAAGSANEKLFFGSGTQLSVL.

The rearrangement uses TRBV5-6 and TRBJ2-5; TRBD2 matches 8 bases. CDR3 size: 14 residues. With V trimmed by 1 base and J by 5 bases, 4 bases remained unmatched. Germline-derived CDR1 and CDR2 are SGHDT and YYEEEE. The chain's CDR3 is CASSLHSGDETQYF. CDR3 coding DNA: TGTGCCAGCAGCTTGCATAGCGGGGATGAGACCCAGTACTTC.

The CDR3 bases are TGTGCCAGCAGGGAACAGGCGACAGAGGGCTACACCTTC. As protein: CASREQATEGYTF. V gene TRBV2 combines with J gene TRBJ1-2; possibly TRBD1 for D (5 bases). The V gene's germline CDR1 is SNHLY and CDR2 FYNNEI. This CDR3 comprises 13 residues. Deletions cut 6 bases from V and 8 bases from J, with 16 bases between.

The V call is TRBV2, the J call TRBJ2-7; D gene uncertain. CDR3 length: 13 residues. Germline CDR1 and CDR2: SNHLY and FYNNEI. The V and J ends lost 1 base and 2 bases respectively, with 6 bases between them. CDR3 sequence reads: CASSEGPPYEQYF. As DNA, the CDR3 is TGTGCCAGCAGTGAAGGGCCACCCTACGAGCAGTACTTC.

This sequence joins TRBV10-3 and TRBJ2-3; TRBD1 agrees at 7 bases. CDR1 and CDR2 (germline): ENHRY, SYGVKD. The V gene end was trimmed by 3 bases and the J gene end by 3 bases; junction bases not matched to a gene: 3. The CDR3 length is 14 residues. In nucleotides, the CDR3 is TGTGCCATCAGTGATACGGGACAGACAGATACGCAGTATTTT. Its translation is CAISDTGQTDTQYF.

The chain links TRBV19 to TRBJ1-1, with 9 bases fitting TRBD1. The CDR3 length is 17 residues. V lost 1 base to trimming and J lost 4 bases; unmatched junction nucleotides: 10. CDR1 and CDR2 from the germline V gene are LNHDA and SQIVND (reference sequence). The CDR3 sequence is CASSIGQGGSWATEAFF. CDR3 coding DNA: TGTGCCAGTAGTATAGGACAGGGGGGGTCGTGGGCCACTGAAGCTTTCTTT.

The genes are TRBV3-1 (or the pseudogene TRBV3-2) and TRBJ2-3; 7 bases align to TRBD1. The DNA end favors TRBJ1-5, so the J call may be wrong. CDR1 is LGHDT and CDR2 is YNNKEL in the germline V gene (reference sequence). The CDR3 loop spans 13 amino acids. CDR3 amino acids: CASSPGEGGGQHF. The CDR3 coding sequence is TGTGCCAGCAGCCCCGGAGAAGGGGGCGGGCAGCATTTT.

V and J are TRBV19 and TRBJ2-2; 8 positions agree with TRBD1. Germline values: CDR1 LNHDA, CDR2 SQIVND (reference sequence). The trim removed 4 bases at V and 3 bases at J, leaving 7 bases unmatched. CDR3 size: 16 residues. The CDR3 region has the DNA TGTGCCAGTAGTACCCGACAGGGGCCCCACACCGGGGAGCTGTTTTTT. It yields the protein CASSTRQGPHTGELFF.

The rearrangement links TRBV9 to TRBJ2-3; 11 bases fit TRBD2. This CDR3 region has 14 residues. CDR1 and CDR2 (germline): SGDLS, YYNGEE. The V segment lost 2 bases and the J segment 6 bases; nucleotides outside the gene matches: 2. The CDR3 region has the DNA TGTGCCAGCAGCGTCCGACTAGCGGGGGATACGCAGTATTTT. As protein: CASSVRLAGDTQYF.

The rearrangement uses TRBV5-1 and TRBJ2-3; D may be TRBD1 (6 bases). Trimming took off 1 base at V and 6 bases at J, with 12 bases between the two ends. This CDR3 is 14 amino acids long. CDR1 is SGHRS, CDR2 YFSETQ, per germline. CDR3 loop: CASSLQGSRDTQYF. CDR3 nucleotide sequence: TGCGCCAGCAGCTTGCAGGGGTCACGCGATACGCAGTATTTT. Drawing the rest from reference TRBV5-1 and TRBJ2-3, the complete variable domain is KAGVTQTPRYLIKTRGQQVTLSCSPISGHRSVSWYQQTPGQGLQFLFEYFSETQRNKGNFPGRFSGRQFSNSRSEMNVSTLELGDSALYLCASSLQGSRDTQYFGPGTRLTVL.

The V gene is TRBV3-1 (or the pseudogene TRBV3-2), the J gene TRBJ2-3; TRBD2 agrees at 8 bases. CDR1 is LGHDT, CDR2 YNNKEL, per germline (reference sequence). The V gene end was trimmed by 1 base and the J gene end by 1 base; junction bases not matched to a gene: 7. This CDR3 is built from 17 residues. The CDR3 DNA follows: TGTGCCAGCAGCCAAGTTGCGGCGGGGGGTCGCACAGATACGCAGTATTTT. Its translation is CASSQVAAGGRTDTQYF.

The chain has TRBV11-1 and TRBJ2-7, with D perhaps matching TRBD1 (6 bases). The V end lost 5 bases, the J end lost 5 bases, and 22 bases lay between the germline ends. In germline, CDR1 is SGHAT, CDR2 FQDESV (reference sequence). This CDR3 comprises 16 residues. Here the CDR3 DNA reads TGTGCCAGCAGCGCGGACAGAAAAGCCCTTCTGGACGAGCAGTACTTC. It translates to CASSADRKALLDEQYF.

The gene calls are TRBV18 and TRBJ1-2, with a possible D match to TRBD1 (5 bases). This CDR3 region has 13 residues. V was clipped by 4 bases and J by 4 bases, with 10 bases between them. CDR1 and CDR2 (germline): KGHSH, LQKENI. CDR3 nucleotides: TGTGCCAGCTCACATTATGACAGCTATGGCTACACCTTC. Its protein is CASSHYDSYGYTF.